This passage covers 29 T cell receptor beta chains from one sample sequenced in a study of a mutant IDH1 vaccine in newly diagnosed glioma. TCRdb's table, derived via immunoSEQ multiplex PCR, lists solely in-frame clones and lacks some. Among more than 60,000 clones listed, around 74% were seen once. These receptors are not linked to any known antigen. The time point was: week 35, safety follow-up. The investigators gave 300 ug of mutant IDH1 20-mer peptide in each vaccine dose, together with topical imiquimod. The sample here was PBMCs, taken from a glioma patient whose treatment included an IDH1 peptide vaccine. The source of these receptors is a man aged 50-60 years with glioma.

Comment on this clone: A read error may account for a junction end that differs from germline. This sequence joins TRBV30 and TRBJ2-7; D call uncertain. The CDR3 is 10 residues long. Germline V CDR1 and CDR2: GTSNPN, SVGIG (reference sequence). The CDR3 is CAWNQVSVGF. The DNA of the CDR3 is TGTGCCTGGAACCAGGTGTCCGTCGGCTTC.

In its sample, this clone was seen a few times. CDR3 coding DNA: TGTGCCAGCAGTGACTATAATTCACCCCTCCACTTT. It yields the protein CASSDYNSPLHF. This chain connects TRBV25-1 to TRBJ1-6, with D hard to call. The CDR3 is 12 amino acids. CDR1 is MGHDK, CDR2 SYGVNS, per germline. V dropped 3 bases and J dropped 3 bases, with 0 bases sitting between them. The variable domain in full, completed from reference TRBV25-1 and TRBJ1-6, reads EADIYQTPRYLVIGTGKKITLECSQTMGHDKMYWYQQDPGMELHLIHYSYGVNSTEKGDLSSESTVSRIRTEHFPLTLESARPSHTSQYLCASSDYNSPLHFGNGTRLTVT.

The chain is built from TRBV7-2 and TRBJ2-7; 7 bases map to TRBD1. Germline V gene lookup returns CDR1 SGHTA and CDR2 FQGNSA. The V gene end was trimmed by 5 bases and the J gene end by 6 bases; junction bases not matched to a gene: 7. CDR3 length: 13 residues. CDR3 protein: CASSLTTGAEQYF. The CDR3 DNA sequence: TGTGCCAGCAGCCTAACAACAGGGGCCGAGCAGTACTTC.

The rearrangement uses TRBV29-1 and TRBJ1-5; D may be TRBD1 (5 bases). Per germline, CDR1 SQVTM and CDR2 ANQGSEA. The V and J ends lost 4 bases and 5 bases respectively, with 12 bases between them. CDR3 length: 13 residues. The CDR3 DNA sequence: TGCAGCGTTGGCGGGACGGGTCATCAGCCCCAGCATTTT. Translation: CSVGGTGHQPQHF.

The rearrangement uses TRBV4-3 and TRBJ1-2, with 7 bases aligning to TRBD1. CDR1 and CDR2 (germline): LGHNA, YSLEER. The V and J ends lost 5 bases and 7 bases, in that order; junction bases with no gene match: 10. This CDR3 has 14 amino acids. The CDR3 sequence: CASSSGGGLVGYTF. CDR3 DNA: TGCGCCAGCAGCTCAGGGGGGGGGTTAGTTGGCTACACCTTC.

The gene calls are TRBV7-9 and TRBJ2-5; TRBD2 matches 7 bases. Looked up from germline, CDR1 is SEHNR and CDR2 is FQNEAQ (reference sequence). Losses at the gene ends were 6 bases for V and 2 bases for J; bases not matched to a gene: 6. The CDR3 length is 14 residues. The CDR3 DNA reads as TGTGCCAGCAGGGAGGGAGGGAATCAAGAGACCCAGTACTTC. Translated, it gives CASREGGNQETQYF.

CDR3 amino acids: CASSSGLGNTIYF. The CDR3 DNA reads TGTGCCAGCAGCTCAGGGCTCGGAAACACCATATATTTT. The chain is built from TRBV7-3 and TRBJ1-3, with D possibly matching TRBD1 (5 bases). The V gene lost 4 bases and the J gene lost 4 bases, with 8 bases spanning the gap. This CDR3 comprises 13 residues. The germline V gene has CDR1 SGHTA and CDR2 FQGTGA.

This clone appeared a few times. The rearrangement joins TRBV11-2 to TRBJ2-7, with D possibly TRBD2 on 6 matching bases. The CDR3 has 15 amino acids. V was clipped by 5 bases and J by 3 bases, with 17 bases between them. CDR1 is SGHAT and CDR2 is FQNNGV in the germline V gene. DNA of the CDR3: TGTGCCAGCAGCATCCGGGACTTCTCCAACTACGAGCAGTACTTC. This encodes CASSIRDFSNYEQYF. Filled out from reference TRBV11-2 and TRBJ2-7, the complete variable domain reads EAGVAQSPRYKIIEKRQSVAFWCNPISGHATLYWYQQILGQGPKLLIQFQNNGVVDDSQLPKDRFSAERLKGVDSTLKIQPAKLEDSAVYLCASSIRDFSNYEQYFGPGTRLTVT.

A few counts support this clone. This chain connects TRBV28 to TRBJ2-4; TRBD1 is a possible D gene (6 bases). Trimming took 11 bases from V and 5 from J, leaving 10 bases between them. The germline V gene has CDR1 MDHEN and CDR2 SYDVKM. This CDR3 spans 11 amino acids. The CDR3 region has the DNA TGTGCCTCCAACAGGGAAAACATTCAGTACTTC. Residues: CASNRENIQYF.

There are a few counts of this clone. The rearrangement links TRBV18 to TRBJ2-4; possibly TRBD1 or TRBD2 for D (5 bases each). The V and J ends lost 1 base and 8 bases respectively, with 6 bases between them. The CDR3 sequence is 12 residues long. Germline V CDR1 and CDR2: KGHSH, LQKENI. The CDR3 region has the DNA TGTGCCAGCTCACCACGAGGGGACATTCAGTACTTC. As protein: CASSPRGDIQYF.

The sample holds a few counts of this clone. The chain has TRBV6-5 and TRBJ2-7; 8 bases line up with TRBD1. Germline V gene data show CDR1 as MNHEY and CDR2 as SVGAGI. This CDR3 is 15 amino acids long. V shed 1 base, J shed 4 bases, and the junction held 6 bases outside the gene matches. The CDR3 DNA sequence: TGTGCCAGCAGTTACTTCAGGACAGGGTCTTACGAGCAGTACTTC. Protein: CASSYFRTGSYEQYF.

The chain employs TRBV7-2 and TRBJ1-1, with D possibly TRBD1 on 5 matching bases. Trimming shortened V by 4 bases and J by 7 bases, and 13 bases separated the two germline ends. Germline CDR1 is SGHTA and CDR2 is FQGNSA. This CDR3 is built from 13 residues. The chain's CDR3 is CASSSFQGGEAFF. The CDR3 nucleotides read TGTGCCAGCAGCTCATTCCAGGGCGGTGAAGCTTTCTTT.

In its sample, this clone was seen once. The rearrangement joins TRBV20-1 to TRBJ2-7; D ambiguous. CDR3 length: 11 amino acids. V was clipped by 7 bases and J by 1 base, with 8 bases between them. Germline loops: CDR1 DFQATT, CDR2 SNEGSKA (reference sequence). CDR3 sequence: CSVLLSYEQYF. The CDR3 DNA follows: TGCAGTGTTTTACTTTCCTACGAGCAGTACTTC.

The CDR3 region is CASRSYRVSNQPQHF. CDR3 DNA sequence: TGTGCCAGCAGGAGTTACAGGGTTAGCAATCAGCCCCAGCATTTT. This chain joins TRBV2 and TRBJ1-5; the D gene is possibly TRBD1 (6 bases). This CDR3 is 15 amino acids long. Looked up from germline, CDR1 is SNHLY and CDR2 is FYNNEI. V was pared by 6 bases and J by 0 bases, with 12 bases between.

This chain links TRBV4-1 with TRBJ2-7, with a possible D match to TRBD1 (6 bases). CDR1 MGHRA and CDR2 YSYEKL come from the germline V gene. The CDR3 loop spans 13 amino acids. Deletions cut 7 bases from V and 6 bases from J, with 16 bases between. Here the CDR3 reads CASTGQSPLEQYF. The DNA of the CDR3 is TGCGCCAGCACCGGACAGTCCCCCCTCGAGCAGTACTTC.

This chain joins TRBV5-1 and TRBJ2-1; 7 bases fit TRBD1. CDR1 is SGHRS and CDR2 is YFSETQ in the germline V gene. The CDR3 is 11 residues long. The trim removed 4 bases at V and 13 bases at J, leaving 5 bases unmatched. The CDR3 DNA reads TGCGCCAGCAGCGTCGACAGGGTCCAGTTCTTC. It translates to CASSVDRVQFF.

The chain recombines TRBV11-1 with TRBJ1-2; D is unresolved. This CDR3 has 13 residues. Germline CDR1 and CDR2: SGHAT and FQDESV (reference sequence). Trimming took 5 bases from V and 7 from J, leaving 14 bases between them. CDR3 DNA: TGTGCCAGCAGCCTAAGCCCAGAGGGTGGCTACACCTTC. It encodes CASSLSPEGGYTF.

V gene TRBV4-3 combines with J gene TRBJ1-2; TRBD1 might be the D (5 bases). V lost 0 bases and J 3 bases, leaving 5 bases between the germline ends. Per germline, CDR1 LGHNA and CDR2 YSLEER. The CDR3 is 13 residues long. CDR3 loop: CASSQEGHYGYTF. CDR3 coding DNA: TGCGCCAGCAGCCAAGAGGGGCACTATGGCTACACCTTC.

This clone was seen ten or more times. The rearrangement uses TRBV9 and TRBJ1-1, with 8 bases lining up with TRBD1. The CDR3 sequence is 15 residues long. V was pared by 4 bases and J by 9 bases, with 14 bases of the junction left unmatched. The V gene's germline CDR1 is SGDLS and CDR2 YYNGEE. The CDR3 protein is CASSTGPGGIEKAFF. The DNA of the CDR3 is TGTGCCAGCAGCACGGGGCCAGGGGGCATCGAAAAAGCTTTCTTT.

The V gene is TRBV29-1, the J gene TRBJ2-7; the match to TRBD1 covers 7 bases. The V and J ends lost 5 bases and 3 bases, in that order; junction bases with no gene match: 7. The CDR3 contains 13 residues. Germline values: CDR1 SQVTM, CDR2 ANQGSEA. The CDR3 DNA reads TGCAGCGTTTTGACAGGGCGTAGCTACGAGCAGTACTTC. Residues: CSVLTGRSYEQYF.

V usage is TRBV7-2 and J usage is TRBJ2-1, with TRBD2 matching over 7 bases. This CDR3 comprises 14 residues. The germline V gene has CDR1 SGHTA and CDR2 FQGNSA. Trimming at V came to 2 bases and at J to 9 bases, leaving 7 bases not matched to a gene. CDR3 in amino acids: CASSLRLAQAEQFF. The DNA for the CDR3 is TGTGCCAGCAGCTTACGACTAGCCCAGGCTGAGCAGTTCTTC. Based on the CDR3 plus reference TRBV7-2 and TRBJ2-1, the full variable domain is GAGVSQSPSNKVTEKGKDVELRCDPISGHTALYWYRQSLGQGLEFLIYFQGNSAPDKSGLPSDRFSAERTGGSVSTLTIQRTQQEDSAVYLCASSLRLAQAEQFFGPGTRLTVL.

CDR3 amino acids: CASIRSQGTDTQYF. CDR3 coding DNA: TGTGCCAGCATCCGGTCGCAGGGAACAGATACGCAGTATTTT. This rearrangement joins TRBV2 to TRBJ2-3, with D maybe TRBD1 (5 bases). The length of the CDR3 is 14 residues. Germline assignment: CDR1 SNHLY and CDR2 FYNNEI. V lost 7 bases, J lost 3 bases, and 14 bases lay in between.

The CDR3 DNA sequence: TGTGCCACCAGCAGAGATCCTCCGGGGAGGATGGCCGGGGAGCTGTTTTTT. Residues: CATSRDPPGRMAGELFF. The J gene is TRBJ2-2, the V gene TRBV15, with a possible D match to TRBD2 (6 bases). The CDR3 loop spans 17 amino acids. Germline CDR1 LNHNV, CDR2 YYDKDF (reference sequence). The V gene lost 0 bases and the J gene lost 6 bases, with 17 bases spanning the gap.

This rearrangement joins TRBV18 to TRBJ2-2, with D uncertain. This CDR3 has 11 amino acids. Trimming stripped 4 bases from V and 4 bases from J, with 1 base between. The V gene's germline CDR1 is KGHSH and CDR2 LQKENI. The DNA for the CDR3 is TGTGCCAGCTCACTCACCGGGGAGCTGTTTTTT. It translates to CASSLTGELFF.

V is TRBV5-1 and J is TRBJ2-1; D gene uncertain. V was shortened by 4 bases and J by 8 bases, with 13 bases between the two germline ends. From germline, CDR1 is SGHRS and CDR2 YFSETQ. CDR3 length equals 13 residues. CDR3: CASSPDVPDEQFF. CDR3 DNA: TGCGCCAGCAGCCCCGACGTACCCGATGAGCAGTTCTTC.

The chain carries TRBV15 and TRBJ2-7; 8 bases map to TRBD1. CDR1 and CDR2 (germline): LNHNV, YYDKDF (reference sequence). The ends lost 3 bases at V and 4 bases at J; junction bases unmatched: 2. This CDR3 contains 13 residues. CDR3 in DNA: TGTGCCACCAGCAGGGACAGGGATTACGAGCAGTACTTC. Its protein is CATSRDRDYEQYF.

The genes are TRBV6-5 and TRBJ1-5; D remains ambiguous. Trimming took 5 bases from V and 7 from J, leaving 18 bases between them. Germline V gene sequence: CDR1 MNHEY, CDR2 SVGAGI. There are 15 residues in the CDR3. The CDR3 protein is CASSPGTRLGQPQHF. The CDR3 region has the DNA TGTGCCAGCAGTCCCGGAACTCGGTTGGGACAGCCCCAGCATTTT.

This clone was recorded a few times. In DNA, the CDR3 is TGCGCCAGCAGCCAAAGCGGGGGGGCGGGCTACGAGCAGTACTTC. Encoded protein: CASSQSGGAGYEQYF. The rearrangement links TRBV4-3 to TRBJ2-7; 10 bases align to TRBD2. V dropped 2 bases and J dropped 3; count of bases not matched to a gene: 4. Germline CDR1 LGHNA, CDR2 YSLEER. The CDR3 loop spans 15 amino acids.

J is TRBJ2-7 and V is TRBV7-8, with a tentative D call TRBD1 (5 bases). V was cut by 4 bases and J by 5 bases, with 15 bases left in between. Germline V gene data show CDR1 as SGHVS and CDR2 as FQNEAQ. The CDR3 runs 14 residues. CDR3 DNA sequence: TGTGCCAGCAGCTCGCGCGTGCAGGGCCACGAGCAGTACTTC. Its translation is CASSSRVQGHEQYF.